This section outlines one TCR beta chain sequence together with its context. Its antigen is as yet unknown. Each CDR3 protein is one row after TCRdb ran MiXCR on the 5' RACE reads. The sample includes 30,000 to 40,000 distinct CDR3 sequences, 20% to 30% of them seen just once. Study results and caveats: The larger-cohort validation was restricted to a single TCR beta V-J rearrangement rather than whole repertoires.

Trimming removed 3 bases from V and 2 bases from J, with 17 bases in between. The germline gives CDR1 MNHEY, CDR2 SVGAGI. The CDR3 consists of 16 residues. Purified naive CD4+ T cells were depleted of CD25+ Tregs. V usage is TRBV6-5 and J usage is TRBJ2-7, with D possibly matching TRBD2 (6 bases). Sequenced material: naive CD4+ T cells sorted from a lymph node. Noted subset: naive CD4+ T cells, CD4+CD45RA+CD25-. The TCR originated in a female donor with breast cancer. The CDR3 loop reads CASSYQGTRGTYEQYF. The DNA of the CDR3 is TGTGCCAGCAGTTATCAAGGGACCCGGGGGACCTACGAGCAGTACTTC.